Listed below are T cell receptor beta chains from one sample, sequenced in a study of T cell changes during pregnancy in multiple sclerosis. Clones were sequenced by immunoSEQ multiplex PCR, and TCRdb holds only the in-frame ones, with some missing. This sample carries roughly 70,000 clones, approximately 90% of them seen once, and the ten largest clones take 1.5%. The sample consisted of peripheral blood, taken in the third trimester of pregnancy. The receptors were sampled from a female donor with multiple sclerosis, enrolled in a pregnancy study. Each CDR3 is given with its conserved first and last residue. The D gene is left open where the match is weak. Only some rows state a clone size, as once, few, many or a class for expanded clones.

J | V | size | D | DNA | CDR3
TRBJ1-1 | TRBV5-1 | NA | TRBD1 | TGCGCCAGCAGCTTCCCCAGCTCACGGGACAGCCCGAACACTGAAGCTTTCTTT | CASSFPSSRDSPNTEAFF
TRBJ1-2 | TRBV9 | NA | NA | TGTGCCAGCAGCGCCGCCCAGTTGGCGGGGGGCTACACCTTC | CASSAAQLAGGYTF
TRBJ2-5 | TRBV7-9 | NA | NA | TGTGCCAGCAACCCATCCGGAGGGCAAGAGACCCAGTACTTC | CASNPSGGQETQYF
TRBJ1-1 | TRBV15 | NA | NA | TGTGCCACCAGCTCCTGGGGGAGACTAGGCACTGAAGCTTTCTTT | CATSSWGRLGTEAFF
TRBJ2-3 | TRBV7-7 | NA | TRBD2 | TGTGCCAGCAGCTTGGACCCTAGCGGGGGCACAGATACGCAGTATTTT | CASSLDPSGGTDTQYF
TRBJ2-1 | TRBV11-2 | NA | NA | TGTGCCAGCAGCTTAACCCCTCCTAACCCGTTCTTC | CASSLTPPNPFF
TRBJ1-2 | TRBV7-8 | NA | NA | TGTGCCAGCAGCTTAGGACAGTTGAATGGCTACACCTTC | CASSLGQLNGYTF
TRBJ1-1 | TRBV2 | once | NA | TGTGCCAGCAGTGGCGTCTCGTACACTGAAGCTTTCTTT | CASSGVSYTEAFF
TRBJ1-1 | TRBV19 | NA | TRBD1 | TGTGCCACCACAGGGGCCACTGAAGCTTTCTTT | CATTGATEAFF
TRBJ1-4 | TRBV18 | NA | NA | TGTGCCAGCTCACCCAGGTTAGAGAATGAAAAACTGTTTTTT | CASSPRLENEKLFF
TRBJ1-2 | TRBV9 | NA | NA | TGTGCCAGCAGCGCCCGACAGCAGAACTATGGCTACACCTTC | CASSARQQNYGYTF
TRBJ2-2 | TRBV6-6 | NA | NA | TGTGCCAGCAGTCCCCTCGAGGCCGGGGAGCTGTTTTTT | CASSPLEAGELFF
TRBJ1-2 | TRBV6-1 | NA | NA | TGTGCCAGCAGCAGGGGCCCAATCTATGGCTACACCTTC | CASSRGPIYGYTF
TRBJ1-2 | TRBV27 | NA | TRBD1 | TGTGCCAGCAGTCCTATTGCCCAGGGGGGTAACTATGGCTACACCTTC | CASSPIAQGGNYGYTF
TRBJ1-1 | TRBV30 | few | TRBD1 | TGTGCCTGGAGTGTCAGGGGGGAAGCTTTCTTT | CAWSVRGEAFF
TRBJ2-1 | TRBV19 | NA | TRBD2 | TGTGCCAGTAGCGAAAGACTAGCGGTCTACAATGAGCAGTTCTTC | CASSERLAVYNEQFF
TRBJ1-5 | TRBV19 | many | NA | TGTGCCACCTCCCGCGGGATGGGTCGGCCCCAGCATTTT | CATSRGMGRPQHF
TRBJ1-2 | TRBV30 | NA | NA | TGTGCCTGGAGTGTCGGACAGCTGAACTATGGCTACACCTTC | CAWSVGQLNYGYTF
TRBJ1-1 | TRBV6-1 | NA | TRBD1 | TGTGCCAGCAGTGTTTCCCACTTATTGACAGGGAGCACTGAAGCTTTCTTT | CASSVSHLLTGSTEAFF
TRBJ1-6 | TRBV9 | NA | TRBD1 | TGTGCCAGCAGCGTAGTTTATCGCAGGGGGCGTTCACCCCTCCACTTT | CASSVVYRRGRSPLHF
TRBJ1-1 | TRBV29-1 | NA | NA | TGCAGCGTTGAAGGGCGACAGAACACTGAAGCTTTCTTT | CSVEGRQNTEAFF
TRBJ2-2 | TRBV5-1 | NA | NA | TGCGCCAGCAGCCTGGAGGGGTTGACCGGGGAGCTGTTTTTT | CASSLEGLTGELFF
TRBJ2-7 | TRBV2 | few | TRBD1 | TGTGCCAGCGCTTCATCTAGGGACAGGGGCAACGAGCAGTACTTC | CASASSRDRGNEQYF
TRBJ2-1 | TRBV7-9 | NA | TRBD1 | TGTGCCAGCAGGGGGGACAGGGGGCTTGGGGGCTACAATGAGCAGTTCTTC | CASRGDRGLGGYNEQFF
TRBJ1-5 | TRBV2 | NA | TRBD1 | TGTGCCAGCAAAGGGGACAGAAATAGCAATCAGCCCCAGCATTTT | CASKGDRNSNQPQHF
TRBJ2-6 | TRBV7-7 | NA | TRBD1 | TGTGCCAGCAGCCCCGGACAGGGCGAGTCGTCCAACGTCCTGACTTTC | CASSPGQGESSNVLTF
TRBJ1-1 | TRBV21-1 | NA | NA | TGTGCCTACGAGGGACAGAAGAACACTGAAGCTTTCTTT | CAYEGQKNTEAFF
TRBJ1-1 | TRBV12-5 | NA | TRBD1 | TGTGCTAGTGGTTTCTGGACAGGGGCTGCGACGGGGAACACTGAAGCTTTCTTT | CASGFWTGAATGNTEAFF
TRBJ1-2 | TRBV5-1 | NA | TRBD1 | TGCGCCAGCAGCGTACAGGGGGGAGATGGCTACACCTTC | CASSVQGGDGYTF
TRBJ1-5 | TRBV5-1 | NA | NA | TGCGCCAGCAGCTTGGACCCGACAAATCAGCCCCAGCATTTT | CASSLDPTNQPQHF
TRBJ2-1 | TRBV6-5 | NA | TRBD2 | TGTGCCAGCAGTTACTCCCAGCGGGGTAACAATGAGCAGTTCTTC | CASSYSQRGNNEQFF
TRBJ1-5 | TRBV25-1 | NA | TRBD1 | TGTGCCAGCAGTGAGGGACAGGCATTACCCAATCAGCCCCAGCATTTT | CASSEGQALPNQPQHF
TRBJ1-1 | TRBV9 | NA | NA | TGTGCCAGCAGCGTAGTTAGTTTGAACACTGAAGCTTTCTTT | CASSVVSLNTEAFF
TRBJ1-2 | TRBV10-3 | NA | NA | TGTGCCATCAGTGCGAAAAATTATACAGGAGGGCACTATGGCTACACCTTC | CAISAKNYTGGHYGYTF
TRBJ1-2 | TRBV5-8 | NA | NA | TGTGCCAGCAGCTTTGTGACGGAGATCAACTATGGCTACACCTTC | CASSFVTEINYGYTF
TRBJ2-1 | TRBV2 | NA | TRBD2 | TGTGCCAGCAGTGAGCTAGCGGGAATGTACAATGAGCAGTTCTTC | CASSELAGMYNEQFF
TRBJ1-5 | TRBV6-1 | NA | NA | TGTGCCAGCAGCGTCGTAGCGAATCAGCCCCAGCATTTT | CASSVVANQPQHF
TRBJ2-1 | TRBV28 | NA | TRBD1 | TGTGCCAGCAGTTTAGGGACAGGGAATAATGAGCAGTTCTTC | CASSLGTGNNEQFF
TRBJ2-1 | TRBV7-2 | NA | NA | TGTGCCAGCAGCCGAGCAGGGCTGTACAATGAGCAGTTCTTC | CASSRAGLYNEQFF
TRBJ1-1 | TRBV28 | once | NA | TGTGCCAGCACCCCTGGTGGGACAAGCACTGAAGCTTTCTTT | CASTPGGTSTEAFF
TRBJ2-7 | TRBV19 | NA | TRBD1 | TGTGCCAGTAGGGAGGGGGGGACAGGGGACTACGAGCAGTACTTC | CASREGGTGDYEQYF
TRBJ2-7 | TRBV18 | NA | NA | TGTGCCAGCTCAGGGGCCAGTAGGTACGAGCAGTACTTC | CASSGASRYEQYF
TRBJ2-7 | TRBV6-6 | NA | TRBD1 | TGTGCCAGCAGGGGGAACAACAGGGGTGACTACGAGCAGTACTTC | CASRGNNRGDYEQYF
TRBJ1-1 | TRBV30 | once | TRBD1 | TGTGCCTGGACGACAGGGTCGAACACTGAAGCTTTCTTT | CAWTTGSNTEAFF
TRBJ2-7 | TRBV5-4 | once | NA | TGTGCCAGCAGCTCTGAAGGGGGTTACTCCTACGAGCAGTACTTC | CASSSEGGYSYEQYF
TRBJ2-1 | TRBV29-1 | once | TRBD1 | TGCGAACCGCCAGGGGGCGTGAATGAGCAGTTCTTC | CEPPGGVNEQFF